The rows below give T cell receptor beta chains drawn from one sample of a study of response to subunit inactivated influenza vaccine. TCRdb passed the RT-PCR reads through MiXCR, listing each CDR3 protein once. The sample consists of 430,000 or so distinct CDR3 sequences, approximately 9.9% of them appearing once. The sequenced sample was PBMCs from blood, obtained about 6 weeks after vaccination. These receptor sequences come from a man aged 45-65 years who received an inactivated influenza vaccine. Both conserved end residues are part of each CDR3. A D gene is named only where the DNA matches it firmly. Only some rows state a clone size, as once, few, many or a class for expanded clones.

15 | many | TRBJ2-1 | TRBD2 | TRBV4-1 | CASSPHPSGYNEQFF | TGCGCCAGCAGCCCCCATCCTAGCGGGTACAATGAGCAGTTCTTC
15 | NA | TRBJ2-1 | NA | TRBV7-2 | CASKVRDIGYNEQFF | TGTGCCAGCAAGGTCCGGGATATTGGGTACAATGAGCAGTTCTTC
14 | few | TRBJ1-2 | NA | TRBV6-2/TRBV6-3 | CASSYSSGGSGYTF | TGTGCCAGCAGTTACTCTTCAGGCGGCAGTGGCTACACCTTC
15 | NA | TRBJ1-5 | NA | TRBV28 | CASFGTGSSNQPQHF | TGTGCCAGCTTCGGAACAGGGAGTAGCAATCAGCCCCAGCATTTT
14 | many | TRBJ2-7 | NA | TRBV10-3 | CAIRAGTAGGEQYF | TGTGCCATCAGGGCAGGGACAGCCGGGGGGGAGCAGTACTTC
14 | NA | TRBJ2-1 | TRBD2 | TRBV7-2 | CASSRQGRGNEQFF | TGTGCCAGCAGCCGTCAAGGGAGGGGTAATGAGCAGTTCTTC
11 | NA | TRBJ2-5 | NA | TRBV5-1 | CASRSEETQYF | TGCGCCAGCAGATCGGAAGAGACCCAGTACTTC
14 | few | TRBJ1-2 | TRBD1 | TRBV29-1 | CSVGAGTALYGYTF | TGCAGCGTAGGCGCCGGGACAGCTCTCTATGGCTACACCTTC
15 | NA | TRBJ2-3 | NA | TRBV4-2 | CASSQDWRSTDTQYF | TGTGCCAGCAGCCAAGATTGGCGTAGCACAGATACGCAGTATTTT
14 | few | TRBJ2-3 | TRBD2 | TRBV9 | CASSVATSGESRNF | TGTGCCAGCAGCGTAGCGACTAGCGGGGAATCTAGGAATTTT
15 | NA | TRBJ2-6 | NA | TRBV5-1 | CASTEQGSGANVLTF | TGCGCCAGCACCGAACAGGGCTCCGGGGCCAACGTCCTGACTTTC